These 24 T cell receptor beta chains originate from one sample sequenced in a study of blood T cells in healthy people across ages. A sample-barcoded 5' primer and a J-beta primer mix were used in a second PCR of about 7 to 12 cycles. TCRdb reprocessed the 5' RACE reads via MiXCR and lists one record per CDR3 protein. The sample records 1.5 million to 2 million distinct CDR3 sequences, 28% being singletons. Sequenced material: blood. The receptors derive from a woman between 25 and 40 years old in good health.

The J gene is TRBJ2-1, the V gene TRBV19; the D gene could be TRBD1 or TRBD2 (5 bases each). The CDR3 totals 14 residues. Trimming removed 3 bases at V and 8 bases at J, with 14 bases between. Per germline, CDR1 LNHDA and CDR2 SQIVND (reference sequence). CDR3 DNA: TGTGCCAGTAGTATGGGGGTCCGCCGGGATGAGCAGTTCTTC. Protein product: CASSMGVRRDEQFF.

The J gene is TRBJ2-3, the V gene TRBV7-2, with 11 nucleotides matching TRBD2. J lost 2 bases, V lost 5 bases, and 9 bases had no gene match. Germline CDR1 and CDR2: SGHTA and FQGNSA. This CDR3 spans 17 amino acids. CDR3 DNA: TGTGCCAGCAGCGGCAGACTAGCGGGGTCGGTCACAGATACGCAGTATTTT. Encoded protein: CASSGRLAGSVTDTQYF.

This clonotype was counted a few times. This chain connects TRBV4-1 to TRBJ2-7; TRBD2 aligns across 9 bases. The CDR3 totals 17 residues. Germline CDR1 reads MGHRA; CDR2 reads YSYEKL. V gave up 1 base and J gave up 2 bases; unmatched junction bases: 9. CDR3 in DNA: TGCGCCAGCAGCCAAGGAGGGGGGACTAGCAACCCCTACGAGCAGTACTTC. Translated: CASSQGGGTSNPYEQYF.

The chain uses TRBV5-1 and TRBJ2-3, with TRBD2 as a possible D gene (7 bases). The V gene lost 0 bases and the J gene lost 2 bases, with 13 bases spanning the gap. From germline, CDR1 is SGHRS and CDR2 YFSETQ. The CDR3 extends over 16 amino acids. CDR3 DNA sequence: TGCGCCAGCAGCTTGGAGGGGGGGTCTTACACAGATACGCAGTATTTT. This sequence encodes CASSLEGGSYTDTQYF.

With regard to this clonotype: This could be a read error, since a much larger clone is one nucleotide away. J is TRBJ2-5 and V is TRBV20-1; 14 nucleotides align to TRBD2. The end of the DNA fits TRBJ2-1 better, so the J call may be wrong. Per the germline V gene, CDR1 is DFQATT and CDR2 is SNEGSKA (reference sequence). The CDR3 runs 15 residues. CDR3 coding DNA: TGCAGTGCCCCGACTAGCGGGAGGGGGGTAGAGACCCAGTTCTTC. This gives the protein CSAPTSGRGVETQFF.

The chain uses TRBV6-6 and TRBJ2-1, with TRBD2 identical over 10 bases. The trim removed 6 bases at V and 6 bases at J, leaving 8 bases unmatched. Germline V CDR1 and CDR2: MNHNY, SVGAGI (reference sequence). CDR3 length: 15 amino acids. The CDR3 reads CASSSGTSVSNEQFF. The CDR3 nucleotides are TGTGCCAGCAGCTCCGGGACTAGCGTATCCAATGAGCAGTTCTTC.

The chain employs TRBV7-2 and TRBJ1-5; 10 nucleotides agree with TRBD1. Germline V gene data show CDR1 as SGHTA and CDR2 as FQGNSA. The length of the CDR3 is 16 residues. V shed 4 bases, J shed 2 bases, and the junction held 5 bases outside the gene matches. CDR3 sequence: CASSSTGGSGNQPQHF. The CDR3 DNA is TGTGCCAGCAGCTCGACAGGGGGCTCGGGCAATCAGCCCCAGCATTTT.

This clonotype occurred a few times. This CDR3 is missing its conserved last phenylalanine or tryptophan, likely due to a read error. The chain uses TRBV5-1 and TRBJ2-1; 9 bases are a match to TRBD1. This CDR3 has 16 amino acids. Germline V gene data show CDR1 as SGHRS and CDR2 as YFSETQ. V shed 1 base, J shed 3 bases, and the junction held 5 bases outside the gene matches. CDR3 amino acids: CASSLLGTGIYNEQFL. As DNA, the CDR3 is TGCGCCAGCAGCTTGCTGGGGACAGGGATCTACAATGAGCAGTTCTTA.

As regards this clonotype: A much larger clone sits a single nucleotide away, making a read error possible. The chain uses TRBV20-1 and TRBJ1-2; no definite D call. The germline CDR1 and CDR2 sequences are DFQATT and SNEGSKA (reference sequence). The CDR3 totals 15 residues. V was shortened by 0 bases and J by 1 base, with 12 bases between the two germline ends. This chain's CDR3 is CSARDLNGDNYGYTF. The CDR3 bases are TGCAGTGCTAGAGATTTGAACGGGGATAACTATGGCTACACCTTC.

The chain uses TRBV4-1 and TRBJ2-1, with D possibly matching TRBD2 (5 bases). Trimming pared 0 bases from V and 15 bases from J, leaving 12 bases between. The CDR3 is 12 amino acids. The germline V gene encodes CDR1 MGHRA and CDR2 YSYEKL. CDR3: CASSQEEGLRFF. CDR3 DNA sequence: TGCGCCAGCAGCCAAGAAGAGGGTCTCCGGTTCTTC.

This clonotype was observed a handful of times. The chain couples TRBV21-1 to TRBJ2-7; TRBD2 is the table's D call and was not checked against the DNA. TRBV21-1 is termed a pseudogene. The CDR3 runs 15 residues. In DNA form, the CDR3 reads TGTGCCAGCAGCGCTATCGGGGTAGCTTCCTACGAGCAGTACTTC. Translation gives CASSAIGVASYEQYF.

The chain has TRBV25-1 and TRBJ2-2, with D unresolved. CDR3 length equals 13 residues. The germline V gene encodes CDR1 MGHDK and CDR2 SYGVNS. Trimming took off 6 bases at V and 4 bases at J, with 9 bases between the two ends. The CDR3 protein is CASRKASTGELFF. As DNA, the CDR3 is TGTGCCAGCAGGAAAGCGAGCACCGGGGAGCTGTTTTTT.

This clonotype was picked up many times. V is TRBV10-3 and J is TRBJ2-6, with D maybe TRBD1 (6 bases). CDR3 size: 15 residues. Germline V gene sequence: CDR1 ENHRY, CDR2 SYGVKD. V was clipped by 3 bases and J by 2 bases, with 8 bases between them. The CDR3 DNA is TGTGCCATCAGTGAAGGGACACCTGGGGCCAACGTCCTGACTTTC. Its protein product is CAISEGTPGANVLTF.

CDR3 residues: CASSLGLLREPDTQYF. CDR3 bases: TGTGCCAGCAGCTTAGGGCTCTTACGGGAGCCAGATACGCAGTATTTT. The genes are TRBV7-2 and TRBJ2-3, with D perhaps TRBD2 (6 bases). This CDR3 is built from 16 residues. The V end was cut by 1 base, the J end by 4 bases, with 15 bases between. Germline CDR1 reads SGHTA; CDR2 reads FQGNSA.

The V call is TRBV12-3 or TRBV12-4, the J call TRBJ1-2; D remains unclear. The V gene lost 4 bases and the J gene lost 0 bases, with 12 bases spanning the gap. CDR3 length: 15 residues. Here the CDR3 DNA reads TGTGCCAGCAGTTCGCTGACGGAAGCTAACTATGGCTACACCTTC. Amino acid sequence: CASSSLTEANYGYTF.

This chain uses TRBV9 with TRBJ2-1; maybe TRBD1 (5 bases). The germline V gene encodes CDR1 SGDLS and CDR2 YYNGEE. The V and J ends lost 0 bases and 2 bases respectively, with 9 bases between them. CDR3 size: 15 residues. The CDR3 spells CASSVAGLTYNEQFF. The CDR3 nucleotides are TGTGCCAGCAGCGTAGCAGGGCTGACCTACAATGAGCAGTTCTTC.

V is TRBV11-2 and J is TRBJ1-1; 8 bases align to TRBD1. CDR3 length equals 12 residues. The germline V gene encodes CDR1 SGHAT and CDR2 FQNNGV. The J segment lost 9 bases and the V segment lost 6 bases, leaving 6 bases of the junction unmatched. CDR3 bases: TGTGCCAGCAGACCGACAGGGGATAAAGCTTTCTTT. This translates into CASRPTGDKAFF.

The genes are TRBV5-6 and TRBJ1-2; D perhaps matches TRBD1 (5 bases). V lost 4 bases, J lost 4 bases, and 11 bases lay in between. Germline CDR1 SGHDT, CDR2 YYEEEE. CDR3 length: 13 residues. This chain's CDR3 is CASSATTVYGYTF. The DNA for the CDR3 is TGTGCCAGCAGCGCTACGACAGTCTATGGCTACACCTTC.

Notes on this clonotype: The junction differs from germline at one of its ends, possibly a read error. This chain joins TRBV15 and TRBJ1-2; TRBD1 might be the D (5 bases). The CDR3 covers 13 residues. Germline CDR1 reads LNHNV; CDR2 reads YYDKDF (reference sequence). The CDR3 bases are TGTGCCACCAGCCAGGACACCAACTATGGCCACACCTTC. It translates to CATSQDTNYGHTF. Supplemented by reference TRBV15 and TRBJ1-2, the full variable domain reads DAMVIQNPRYQVTQFGKPVTLSCSQTLNHNVMYWYQQKSSQAPKLLFHYYDKDFNNEADTPDNFQSRRPNTSFCFLDIRSPGLGDTAMYLCATSQDTNYGHTFGSGTRLTVV.

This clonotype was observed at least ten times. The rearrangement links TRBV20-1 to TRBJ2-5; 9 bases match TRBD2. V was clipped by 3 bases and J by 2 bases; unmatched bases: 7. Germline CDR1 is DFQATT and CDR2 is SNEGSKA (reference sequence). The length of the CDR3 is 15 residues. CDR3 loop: CSASRSSGVQETQYF. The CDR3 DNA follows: TGCAGTGCTAGCAGATCTAGCGGGGTACAAGAGACCCAGTACTTC.

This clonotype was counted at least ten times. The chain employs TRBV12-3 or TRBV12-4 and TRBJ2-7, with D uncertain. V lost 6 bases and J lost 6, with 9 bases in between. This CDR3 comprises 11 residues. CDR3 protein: CASSRSSEQYF. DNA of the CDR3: TGTGCCAGCAGCCGCAGTAGCGAGCAGTACTTC.

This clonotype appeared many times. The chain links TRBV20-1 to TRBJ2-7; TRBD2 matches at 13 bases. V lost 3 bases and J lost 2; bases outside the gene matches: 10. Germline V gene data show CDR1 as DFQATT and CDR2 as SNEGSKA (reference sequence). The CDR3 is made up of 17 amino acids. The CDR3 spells CSASGLAGVRKTYEQYF. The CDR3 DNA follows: TGCAGTGCTAGTGGACTAGCGGGAGTACGTAAGACCTACGAGCAGTACTTC.

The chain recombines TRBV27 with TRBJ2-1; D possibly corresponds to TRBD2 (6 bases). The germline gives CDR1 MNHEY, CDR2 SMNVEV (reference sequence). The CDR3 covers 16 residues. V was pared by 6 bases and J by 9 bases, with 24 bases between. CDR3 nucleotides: TGTGCCAGCAGCCACAAGGGAACGGGAGTGGGGGTTGAGCAGTTCTTC. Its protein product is CASSHKGTGVGVEQFF.

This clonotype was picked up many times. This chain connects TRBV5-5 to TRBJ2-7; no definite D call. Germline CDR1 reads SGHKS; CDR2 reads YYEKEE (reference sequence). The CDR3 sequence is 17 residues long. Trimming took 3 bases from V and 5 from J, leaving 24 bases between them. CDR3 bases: TGTGCCAGCAGCTCCACCCCTTTTGATAACTTGCTCCACGAGCAGTACTTC. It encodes CASSSTPFDNLLHEQYF.